These T cell receptor beta chains were read from a single sample in a study of cytomegalovirus exposure and HLA in healthy donors. The table came from immunoSEQ multiplex PCR; TCRdb's copy has only in-frame clones and leaves some out. The sample totals tens of thousands of clones. Source material: PBMCs. These receptors originate from a human donor in good health. CDR3s include the opening cysteine and the closing phenylalanine or tryptophan. D genes are given only for firm matches. Clone size is shown for a subset of rows, as once, few, many or a class of expanded clone.

j_gene	d_gene	abundance	v_gene	CDR3aa	CDR3nt
TRBJ1-6	TRBD1	.	TRBV30	CAGSRQGGPRSPLHF	TGTGCCGGGAGTCGACAGGGGGGACCGCGTTCACCCCTACACTTT
TRBJ1-1	TRBD1	.	TRBV5-4	CASTPRTGAAEAFF	TGTGCCAGCACCCCGAGGACAGGGGCCGCTGAAGCTTTCTTT
TRBJ2-3	.	.	TRBV6-5	CASSRGLFTDTQYF	TGTGCCAGCAGCAGAGGACTCTTCACAGATACGCAGTATTTT
TRBJ2-5	TRBD2	.	TRBV18	CASSPARGTQETQYF	TGTGCCAGCTCACCAGCGCGGGGGACCCAAGAGACCCAGTACTTC
TRBJ2-7	TRBD1	.	TRBV15	CATTGQGPYEQYF	TGTGCCACCACCGGACAGGGCCCTTACGAGCAGTACTTC
TRBJ1-5	TRBD1	.	TRBV2	CASSGQGSNQPQHF	TGTGCCAGCTCGGGACAGGGGAGCAATCAGCCCCAGCATTTT
TRBJ2-7	TRBD1	.	TRBV19	CASSIIVGQGASEQYF	TGTGCCAGTAGTATCATCGTAGGACAGGGGGCAAGCGAGCAGTACTTC
TRBJ2-5	TRBD2	.	TRBV5-1	CASSRGTSGEETQYF	TGCGCCAGCAGCCGAGGGACTAGCGGAGAAGAGACCCAGTACTTC
TRBJ2-2	TRBD1	.	TRBV5-1	CASSQHGTVNTGELFF	TGCGCCAGCAGCCAACACGGGACAGTAAACACCGGGGAGCTGTTTTTT
TRBJ2-1	TRBD2	.	TRBV6-5	CASSYLKRGVNEQFF	TGTGCCAGCAGTTACTTGAAGCGGGGGGTAAATGAGCAGTTCTTC
TRBJ1-1	.	medium-sized	TRBV6-6	CASFEWGGKNTEAFF	TGTGCCAGCTTTGAGTGGGGCGGAAAGAACACTGAAGCTTTCTTT
TRBJ2-3	.	.	TRBV30	CAWSLIGRTDTQYF	TGTGCCTGGAGTCTGATTGGGCGCACAGATACGCAGTATTTT
TRBJ2-7	.	.	TRBV27	CASSEEDSYEQYF	TGTGCCAGCAGTGAGGAGGACTCCTACGAGCAGTACTTC
TRBJ1-5	.	.	TRBV6-5	CASKSGNQPQHF	TGTGCCAGCAAATCAGGCAATCAGCCCCAGCATTTT
TRBJ2-1	TRBD2	.	TRBV19	CASSIQAGGRYEQFF	TGTGCCAGTAGTATACAAGCGGGGGGGCGGTATGAGCAGTTCTTC
TRBJ2-7	.	.	TRBV7-9	CASSAAQGKGYEQYF	TGTGCCAGCAGCGCCGCTCAGGGGAAAGGATACGAGCAGTACTTC
TRBJ1-2	TRBD1	.	TRBV6-1	CAGQAGQGKGYGYTF	TGTGCCGGCCAAGCGGGACAGGGGAAGGGCTATGGCTACACCTTC
TRBJ1-2	.	.	TRBV7-8	CASSLSSGKGYTF	TGTGCCAGCAGCTTAAGTTCAGGGAAAGGCTACACCTTC
TRBJ1-1	.	.	TRBV7-3	CASSQASGGTTEAFF	TGTGCCAGCAGCCAAGCCTCGGGGGGGACCACTGAAGCTTTCTTT
TRBJ2-7	.	.	TRBV29-1	CSVEGADYEQYF	TGCAGCGTTGAAGGAGCGGACTACGAGCAGTACTTC